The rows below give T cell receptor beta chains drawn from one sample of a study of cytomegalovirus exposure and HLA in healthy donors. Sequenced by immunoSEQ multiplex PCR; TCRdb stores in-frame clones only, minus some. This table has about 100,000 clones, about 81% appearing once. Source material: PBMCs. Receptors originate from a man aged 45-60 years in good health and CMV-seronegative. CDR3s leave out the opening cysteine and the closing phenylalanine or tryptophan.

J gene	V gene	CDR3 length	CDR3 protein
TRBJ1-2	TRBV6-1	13	ASSAYRGAPYGYT
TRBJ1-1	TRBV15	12	ATSRAQRGSEAF
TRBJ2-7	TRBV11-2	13	ASSSPERGTYEQY
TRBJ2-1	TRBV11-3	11	ASSPPGRNEQF
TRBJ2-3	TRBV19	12	ASSIRGITDTQY
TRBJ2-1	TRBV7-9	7	ATRREQF
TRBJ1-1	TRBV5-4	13	ASSLDGTGASEAF
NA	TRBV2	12	ASTAGEFPYEQY
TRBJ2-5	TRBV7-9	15	ASSLNLASGGGETQY
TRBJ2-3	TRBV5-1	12	ASSMLGGVDTQY
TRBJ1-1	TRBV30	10	AWSFGTGEAF
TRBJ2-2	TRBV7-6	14	ASSLVGTEITGELF
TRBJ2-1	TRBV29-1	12	SVFPGTVVVEQF
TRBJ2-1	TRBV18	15	ASSPLDSQRSYNEQF
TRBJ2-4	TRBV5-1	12	ASVSSVSGNIQY
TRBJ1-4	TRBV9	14	ASSGGDRRGNEKLF
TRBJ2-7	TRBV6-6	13	ASSYPGQGYYEQY
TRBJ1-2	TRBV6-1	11	ASSGGWAYGYT
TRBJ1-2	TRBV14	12	ASSQGVQLYGYT
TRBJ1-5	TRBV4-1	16	ASSQVFTGARSNQPQH
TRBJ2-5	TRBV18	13	ASSEDRSGGETQY
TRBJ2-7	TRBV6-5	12	ASSSRTGTYEQY
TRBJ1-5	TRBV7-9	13	ASSLGGYSNQPQH
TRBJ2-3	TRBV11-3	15	ASSRGTTSGYTDTQY
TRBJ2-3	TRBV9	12	ASSALTSRDTQY
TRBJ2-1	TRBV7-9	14	ASSVGQAPGGNEQF
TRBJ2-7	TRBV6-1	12	ASKGQANSYEQY